The source of this T cell receptor beta chain is a study of memory CD4+ T cells and cytomegalovirus serostatus. General observations from the study: Of approximately 150 reported CMV TCRbeta sequences, about 67 were found in memory CD4+ repertoires. Suggested: most of the CMV-linked TCR signature lies in CD4+ memory cells.

Trimming removed 5 bases from V and 5 bases from J; junction bases left unmatched: 16. From germline, CDR1 is LNHNV and CDR2 YYDKDF (reference sequence). The CDR3 has 17 amino acids. Comment on this clone: What it recognizes is unknown.

Authors' methods: After removing out-of-frame reads, approximately 2 million distinct TCRbeta sequences remained. Profiling relied on immunoSEQ multiplex PCR, and the TCRdb table lists in-frame clones only, not all of them. V and J calls and clone size come straight from that table; D and trimming were deduced from the DNA. The sample consists of approximately 46,000 clones, about three quarters of them appearing once. Single viable CD3+CD4+CD8-CD45RO+ cells were sorted as the memory CD4+ T cells. After thawing, CD4+ T cells were positively selected. The V gene is TRBV15, the J gene TRBJ2-5; TRBD2 agrees at 8 bases. This TCR was sampled from an adult in good health and CMV-seronegative. Sequencing used memory CD4+ T cells from blood. The CDR3 region is CATSYRPGGAHWETQYF. CDR3 in DNA: TGTGCCACCAGCTACCGGCCCGGGGGGGCCCATTGGGAGACCCAGTACTTC.